This TCR beta chain was retrieved from a study of graft-versus-host responses after intestinal transplantation. Method: immunoSEQ multiplex PCR; TCRdb's copy keeps in-frame clones and lacks some. The repertoire holds tens of thousands of clones, 91% seen once, with about 8% in the top ten. A remark on this clone: Its matching antigen is unknown.

Trimming at V came to 0 bases and at J to 5 bases, leaving 4 bases not matched to a gene. This CDR3 region has 15 residues. The germline gives CDR1 PRHDT, CDR2 FYEKMQ (reference sequence). The TCR sequence derives from a human donor who was the organ donor for an intestinal transplant. This specimen consisted of unstimulated CD8+ T cells sorted from spleen or lymph node cells, obtained before transplant. This sequence joins TRBV13 and TRBJ1-1, with 9 bases matching TRBD1. The CDR3 sequence: CASSLGGTGYTEAFF. CDR3 sequence (DNA): TGTGCCAGCAGCTTAGGGGGGACAGGGTATACTGAAGCTTTCTTT.